One TCR beta chain is described in this entry. The antigen is unknown. This entry belongs to a study of Tregs in tolerant kidney transplant recipients. Regarding the study as a whole: Expanding Tregs on activated donor B cells appeared to best identify donor-specific TCRbeta clones.

Unstimulated Tregs (CD4+CD25+CD127-) and CD4+CD25- non-Tregs were sorted from PBMCs. TCRdb's table, derived via immunoSEQ multiplex PCR, lists solely in-frame clones and lacks some. This sample has 60,000 or so clones; around 85% occur once, and the top ten carry 2% to 2.5%. Material: Tregs from blood, obtained before the transplant. This clonotype originated in a human donor who received a combined kidney and bone marrow transplant.

CDR3 protein: CASRGKGMSNQPQHF. In DNA, the CDR3 is TGTGCCAGCAGAGGTAAAGGGATGAGCAATCAGCCCCAGCATTTT. The genes are TRBV2 and TRBJ1-5; no clear D. Germline lookup yields CDR1 SNHLY and CDR2 FYNNEI. V lost 6 bases and J lost 1, with 13 bases in between. The CDR3 runs 15 residues.